These T cell receptor beta chains were read from a single sample in a study of Ad26.COV2.S vaccination and SARS-CoV-2 variants. The protocol was immunoSEQ multiplex PCR, while the TCRdb copy is restricted to in-frame clones and leaves out a portion. The sample has some 350,000 clones; roughly 88% are singletons. The sample was peripheral blood, taken in a trial of Ad26.COV2.S vaccine versus placebo. These receptors were collected from a person aged 18-60 years who received the Ad26.COV2.S COVID-19 vaccine or a placebo. CDR3s include the opening cysteine and the closing phenylalanine or tryptophan. The D gene is left open where the match is weak. Clone size appears in some rows only: once, few, many, or a class for an expanded clone.

d_gene	j_gene	abundance	v_gene	CDR3aa	CDR3nt
TRBD1	TRBJ2-5	-	TRBV28	CASSLDKTGWPSETQYF	TGTGCCAGCAGTCTTGACAAGACAGGGTGGCCCTCGGAGACCCAGTACTTC
TRBD1	TRBJ1-2	-	TRBV19	CASSIDGQDIYGYTF	TGTGCCAGTAGTATAGACGGACAGGACATCTATGGCTACACCTTC
-	TRBJ2-1	few	TRBV2	CASSEAGSSYNEQFF	TGTGCCAGCAGTGAAGCGGGCAGCTCCTACAATGAGCAGTTCTTC
-	TRBJ1-1	-	TRBV5-8	CASSFGGMNTEAFF	TGTGCCAGCAGCTTTGGGGGAATGAACACTGAAGCTTTCTTT
-	TRBJ1-1	once	TRBV6-5	CASSYSPTAEAFF	TGTGCCAGCAGTTACTCCCCGACAGCCGAAGCTTTCTTT
-	TRBJ2-3	-	TRBV28	CASSLFRSTDTQYF	TGTGCCAGCAGTTTATTTAGGAGCACAGATACGCAGTATTTT
TRBD1	TRBJ1-2	-	TRBV5-1	CASSLTSGQGDGYTF	TGCGCCAGCAGCCTGACATCTGGACAGGGAGATGGCTACACCTTC
-	TRBJ2-3	-	TRBV5-4	CASSSTDTQYF	TGTGCCAGCAGCTCAACAGATACGCAGTATTTT
-	TRBJ1-3	-	TRBV4-3	CASSQSWVGGNTIYF	TGCGCCAGCAGCCAAAGCTGGGTAGGTGGAAACACCATATATTTT
TRBD2	TRBJ2-1	-	TRBV13	CASSSGTGGAGTSGSGRREQFF	TGTGCCAGCAGCTCCGGGACAGGGGGCGCCGGGACTAGCGGGAGTGGGCGCCGTGAGCAGTTCTTC
-	TRBJ1-5	once	TRBV2	CASSVRGIGNQPQHF	TGTGCCAGCAGTGTACGGGGAATAGGCAATCAGCCCCAGCATTTT
-	TRBJ1-1	-	TRBV19	CASSLQRNTEAFF	TGTGCCAGTAGTCTGCAGAGGAACACTGAAGCTTTCTTT
-	TRBJ1-2	-	TRBV4-1	CASSQDRGRGMSYTF	TGCGCCAGCAGCCAAGATCGGGGCAGGGGTATGAGCTACACCTTC
-	TRBJ1-2	-	TRBV7-9	CASSLINGYTF	TGTGCCAGCAGCTTAATTAATGGCTACACCTTC
TRBD1	TRBJ2-6	-	TRBV5-4	CASSPEGLGQARSGANVLTF	TGTGCCAGCAGCCCCGAGGGGCTAGGACAGGCAAGATCTGGGGCCAACGTCCTGACTTTC
-	TRBJ2-3	once	TRBV5-4	CASSAGSSTDTQYF	TGTGCCAGCAGTGCAGGTTCCTCCACGGATACGCAGTATTTT
-	TRBJ2-7	-	TRBV6-1	CASSEQATFYEQYF	TGTGCCAGCAGTGAACAGGCCACCTTCTACGAGCAGTACTTC
TRBD1	TRBJ1-1	-	TRBV29-1	CSTKGAPSEAFF	TGCAGCACCAAGGGGGCACCGTCCGAAGCTTTCTTT
-	TRBJ1-6	-	TRBV6-5	CASRSGLIYNSPLHF	TGTGCCAGCAGGAGCGGCCTTATATATAATTCACCCCTCCACTTT
-	TRBJ1-1	-	TRBV12-3/TRBV12-4	CASSFNRNTEAFF	TGTGCCAGCAGTTTTAATAGGAACACTGAAGCTTTCTTT
-	TRBJ1-6	few	TRBV29-1	CSVAEGSDSPLHF	TGCAGCGTTGCTGAGGGTTCCGATTCACCCCTCCACTTT
-	TRBJ2-1	-	TRBV5-1	CASSLERGGYNEQFF	TGCGCCAGCAGCTTGGAGAGAGGAGGGTACAATGAGCAGTTCTTC
-	TRBJ1-2	-	TRBV27	CASSLSPGGHDGYTF	TGTGCCAGCAGTTTATCCCCCGGGGGACACGATGGCTACACCTTC
TRBD1	TRBJ1-4	-	TRBV5-4	CASSLGGTGGFEKLFF	TGTGCCAGCAGCTTGGGCGGTACAGGGGGCTTTGAAAAACTGTTTTTT
-	TRBJ2-6	-	TRBV5-4	CASSLGVSGANVLTF	TGTGCCAGCAGCTTAGGGGTCTCTGGGGCCAACGTCCTGACTTTC
TRBD2	TRBJ2-7	-	TRBV2	CASSTSGEIWEQYF	TGTGCCAGCAGTACTAGCGGAGAGATTTGGGAGCAGTACTTC
-	TRBJ2-7	-	TRBV18	CASSPPWGFREQYF	TGTGCCAGCTCACCACCATGGGGGTTTCGCGAGCAGTACTTC
-	TRBJ2-6	-	TRBV27	CAAGPQGLTPSGANVLTF	TGTGCCGCCGGCCCTCAGGGACTTACCCCCTCTGGGGCCAACGTCCTGACTTTC
-	TRBJ1-4	-	TRBV6-5	CASSTAGTANEKLFF	TGTGCCAGCAGTACGGCCGGGACCGCCAATGAAAAACTGTTTTTT
TRBD1	TRBJ1-1	-	TRBV6-5	CASLDRGDTEAFF	TGTGCCAGCCTCGACAGGGGGGACACTGAAGCTTTCTTT
-	TRBJ1-6	-	TRBV28	CASSYYRVAPLHF	TGTGCCAGCAGTTATTACAGGGTGGCACCCCTCCACTTT
TRBD1	TRBJ2-1	-	TRBV6-5	CASSPGTGGTDEQFF	TGTGCCAGCAGTCCAGGGACAGGGGGCACGGATGAGCAGTTCTTC
TRBD2	TRBJ2-3	-	TRBV4-1	CASSLRFEGLAEYTDTQYF	TGCGCCAGCAGCCTAAGATTCGAGGGACTAGCGGAGTACACAGATACGCAGTATTTT
TRBD2	TRBJ2-2	-	TRBV6-2/TRBV6-3	CASSYSWLQREGPNGELFF	TGTGCCAGCAGTTATAGTTGGCTCCAGCGGGAGGGCCCCAACGGGGAGCTGTTTTTT
TRBD1	TRBJ1-1	-	TRBV6-5	CASSYARGRAFF	TGTGCCAGCAGTTACGCCAGGGGGCGGGCTTTCTTT
TRBD2	TRBJ2-1	-	TRBV5-6	CASTRRGGPNNEQFF	TGTGCCAGCACCCGGCGGGGGGGACCGAACAATGAGCAGTTCTTC
TRBD2	TRBJ2-7	-	TRBV6-2/TRBV6-3	CASSYPAGGLLEQYF	TGTGCCAGCAGTTACCCAGCGGGGGGGCTGCTAGAGCAGTACTTC
-	TRBJ2-3	-	TRBV4-1	CASSQEPRGPLIDTQYF	TGCGCCAGCAGCCAAGAGCCCCGGGGACCCTTGATAGATACGCAGTATTTT
-	TRBJ1-3	-	TRBV15	CATSRVGGFGSGNTIYF	TGTGCCACCAGCAGAGTCGGGGGGTTCGGGTCTGGAAACACCATATATTTT
-	TRBJ1-4	-	TRBV28	CASSLGGGANEKLFF	TGTGCCAGCAGTTTGGGTGGAGGGGCTAATGAAAAACTGTTTTTT